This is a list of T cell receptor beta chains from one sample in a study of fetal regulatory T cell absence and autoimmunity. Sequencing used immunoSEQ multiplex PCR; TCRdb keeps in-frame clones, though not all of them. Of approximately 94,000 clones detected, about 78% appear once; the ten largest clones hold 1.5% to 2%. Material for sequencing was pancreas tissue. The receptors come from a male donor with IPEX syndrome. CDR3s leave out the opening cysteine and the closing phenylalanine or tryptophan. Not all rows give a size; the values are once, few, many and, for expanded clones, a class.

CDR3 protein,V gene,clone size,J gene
ASTTSGLRTDTQY,TRBV5-5,.,TRBJ2-3
ASSQGNEAF,TRBV18,.,TRBJ1-1
SVRTDRRELF,TRBV29-1,few,TRBJ2-2
ASSYTTNEQF,TRBV6-6,.,TRBJ2-1
ASSLSQNYGYT,TRBV4-2,few,TRBJ1-2
ASSLGNEQY,TRBV11-2,few,TRBJ2-7
ASIGQGELSQPQH,TRBV10-1,.,TRBJ1-5
ASSLDGGSGNTIY,TRBV11-3,once,TRBJ1-3
ASSLVPGRRYEQY,TRBV7-9,.,TRBJ2-7
ASSGLAGTIGELF,TRBV2,.,TRBJ2-2
ASSVAGVGYEQY,TRBV9,.,TRBJ2-7
ASSARTSGPTDTQY,TRBV19,.,TRBJ2-3
ASSLEGNPYNEQF,TRBV5-4,.,TRBJ2-1
AWSLAGGQF,TRBV30,.,TRBJ2-1
ASSRRAGTTNQPQH,TRBV7-8,.,TRBJ1-5
ASSMTGGPNSPLH,TRBV19,.,TRBJ1-6
ASSLYNEQF,TRBV27,few,TRBJ2-1
SVGIGGAEQF,TRBV29-1,.,TRBJ2-1
ASSRGRFEAQY,TRBV6-5,once,TRBJ2-5
ASSLGNSLYEQY,TRBV11-3,.,TRBJ2-7
ASSTSGRATGELF,TRBV2,.,TRBJ2-2
ASSVGQDRMNTEAF,TRBV9,few,TRBJ1-1
ASSLGARDTYGYT,TRBV7-8,.,TRBJ1-2
ASSPGSHTQY,TRBV6-6,.,TRBJ2-3
ASRGYFYEQY,TRBV27,.,TRBJ2-7
SAGDNEQF,TRBV20-1,.,TRBJ2-1
ASSLVRDSYTDTQY,TRBV7-9,.,TRBJ2-3
ASSIWQRSPLH,TRBV19,.,TRBJ1-6
ASSDGGGAHEQF,TRBV2,few,TRBJ2-1
ASSQDGRGARTDTQY,TRBV4-3,few,TRBJ2-3
ASSDGLAGERYEQY,TRBV2,.,TRBJ2-7
AWSVLQETQY,TRBV30,.,TRBJ2-5
ASSGETSGGLYEQY,TRBV9,.,TRBJ2-7
AISEGDGSPLH,TRBV10-3,few,TRBJ1-6
ASSSRTSGTHTQY,TRBV27,.,TRBJ2-3
ASSSTGGAGYGYT,TRBV5-5,few,TRBJ1-2
ASSPPGPYNEQF,TRBV13,.,TRBJ2-1
AWSVGSYEQY,TRBV30,.,TRBJ2-7
ASSPRDRDYGYT,TRBV5-4,few,TRBJ1-2
ASSVIRVLNTGELF,TRBV9,.,TRBJ2-2
ASSRTSGRAGELF,TRBV5-1,.,TRBJ2-2
ASSPGFSYEQY,TRBV6-6,.,TRBJ2-7